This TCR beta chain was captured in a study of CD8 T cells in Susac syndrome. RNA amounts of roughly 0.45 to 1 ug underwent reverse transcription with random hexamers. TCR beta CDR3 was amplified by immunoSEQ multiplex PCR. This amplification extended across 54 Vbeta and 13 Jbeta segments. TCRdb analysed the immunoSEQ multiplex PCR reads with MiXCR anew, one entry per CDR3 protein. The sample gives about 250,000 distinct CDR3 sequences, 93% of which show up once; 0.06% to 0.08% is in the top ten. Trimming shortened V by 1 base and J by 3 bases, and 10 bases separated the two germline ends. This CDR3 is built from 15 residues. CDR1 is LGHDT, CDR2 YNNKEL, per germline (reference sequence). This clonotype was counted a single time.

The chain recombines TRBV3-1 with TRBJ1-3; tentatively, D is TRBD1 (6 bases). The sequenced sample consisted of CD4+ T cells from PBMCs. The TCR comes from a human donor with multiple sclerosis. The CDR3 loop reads CASSQVWDIGNTIYF. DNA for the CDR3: TGTGCCAGCAGCCAAGTCTGGGACATTGGAAACACCATATATTTT.